The TCR beta chain under discussion was sequenced for a study of cytomegalovirus exposure and HLA in healthy donors. The PCR employed 60 Vbeta primers together with 13 Jbeta primers. Sequencing used immunoSEQ multiplex PCR; TCRdb keeps in-frame clones, though not all of them. The profile shows around 120,000 clones, just under 80% of them singletons. This clone was found once. Trimming cost V 2 bases and J 8 bases, with 12 bases left between them. The CDR3 contains 13 residues. The germline CDR1 and CDR2 sequences are KGHSH and LQKENI. The sequencing sample was made of PBMCs. The source of this sequence is a middle-aged woman in good health and CMV-seronegative. This chain uses TRBV18 with TRBJ1-2, with D unclear. The DNA of the CDR3 is TGTGCCAGCTCACCAGGACGGGAACGGGGCTACACCTTC. The encoded protein is CASSPGRERGYTF.